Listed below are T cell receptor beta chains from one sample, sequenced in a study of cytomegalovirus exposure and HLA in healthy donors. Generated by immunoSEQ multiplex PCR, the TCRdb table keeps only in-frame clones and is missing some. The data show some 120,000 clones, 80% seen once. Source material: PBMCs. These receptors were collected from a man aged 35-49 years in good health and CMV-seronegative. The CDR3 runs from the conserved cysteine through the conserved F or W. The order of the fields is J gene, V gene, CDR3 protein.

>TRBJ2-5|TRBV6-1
CASSRYWTGEETQYF
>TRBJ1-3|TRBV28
CASSSWTGYSGNTIYF
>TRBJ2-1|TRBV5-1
CASTVGQYSYNEQFF
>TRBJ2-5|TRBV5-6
CASSLDGGQETQYF
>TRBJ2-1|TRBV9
CASSTGLAGDEQFF
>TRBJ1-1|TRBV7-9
CASSRPGTGNTEAFF
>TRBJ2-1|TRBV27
CASSLAPIHRGRSGYNEQFF
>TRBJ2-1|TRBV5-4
CASSFPQYNEQFF
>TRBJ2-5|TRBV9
CASTKGVEETQYF
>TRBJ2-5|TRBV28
CASSGETQYF
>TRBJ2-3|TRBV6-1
CASSEALGSGIGNTQYF
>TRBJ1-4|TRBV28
CASSPGTESEKLFF
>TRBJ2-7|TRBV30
CAWSIVGGPAYEQYF
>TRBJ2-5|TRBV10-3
CAIREQGRGTQYF
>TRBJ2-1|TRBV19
CASSRNTGTSGGRYNEQFF
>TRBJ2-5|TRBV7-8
CASSKGVAGVDETQYF
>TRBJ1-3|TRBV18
CASSLGQGSSGNTIYF
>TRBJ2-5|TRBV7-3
CASSLNGGRVETQYF
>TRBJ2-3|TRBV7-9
CASSRRAGGADTQYF
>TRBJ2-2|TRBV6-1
CASSDTGMVAGELFF
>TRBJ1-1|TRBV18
CASSPAGTGGNTEAFF
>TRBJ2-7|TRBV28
CASRAGRGQGGYEQYF
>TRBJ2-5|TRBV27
CASLNSDRIQETQYF
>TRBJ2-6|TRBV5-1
CASSLATGSGANVLTF
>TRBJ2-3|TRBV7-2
CASSPGQGVYTQYF
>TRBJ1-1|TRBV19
CATTGQLTEAFF
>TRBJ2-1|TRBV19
CASSKDRGLGEQFF
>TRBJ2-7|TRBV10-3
CAISPGQSYEQYF
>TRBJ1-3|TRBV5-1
CASSLQQVISGNTIYF
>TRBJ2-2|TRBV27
CASSPKWDSYTGELFF
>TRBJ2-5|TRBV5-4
CASSLDAWAGRETQYF
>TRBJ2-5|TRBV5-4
CASSSQGVRETQYF
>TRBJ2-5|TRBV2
CASSEVGSPYETQYF
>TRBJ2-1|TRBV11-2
CASSSTGTTYSYNEQFF
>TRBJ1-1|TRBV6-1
CASSEVGAMNTEAFF
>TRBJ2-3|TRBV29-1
CSVQGASDTQYF
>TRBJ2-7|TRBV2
CASRELASGEQYF
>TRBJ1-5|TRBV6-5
CASSRDTNQPQHF
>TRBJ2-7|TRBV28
CASSLWGTGSEEQYF
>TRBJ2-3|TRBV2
CASSESGGLSDTQYF
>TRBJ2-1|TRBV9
CASTTGGGSGNEQFF
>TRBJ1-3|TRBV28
CASSPPGLGNTIYF
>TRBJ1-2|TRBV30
CAWSQRTGGPFYGYTF
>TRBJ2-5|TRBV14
CASNTGVGETQYF
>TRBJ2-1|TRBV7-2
CASSLGSKDEQFF
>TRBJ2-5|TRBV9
CASSFVGGPETQYF